A single sample gave rise to the 18 T cell receptor beta chains below, sequenced in a study of blood T cell repertoires in COVID-19 (dated by TCRdb to about 2020). The method was the immunoSEQ multiplex PCR assay. Not all clones reach the TCRdb copy of this immuneACCESS table, which keeps in-frame sequences only. Checked studies attribute under half of the gap to unresolved V genes and leave the rest unexplained. Present in this sample are 96,000 or so clones, 90% of which were seen just once. Approximately 1.6% of the sample comes from the top ten. Sequences were obtained from peripheral blood. The receptors come from a man in his 60s with acute or convalescent COVID-19.

Comment on this clone: At the DNA level, this CDR3 is encoded by other sequences in the same sample as well. This chain links TRBV27 with TRBJ2-7; 10 bases agree with TRBD2. The CDR3 covers 13 residues. J lost 3 bases, V lost 6 bases, and 2 bases had no gene match. Germline V gene lookup returns CDR1 MNHEY and CDR2 SMNVEV (reference sequence). CDR3 amino acids: CASSPSGSYEQYF. CDR3 bases: TGTGCCAGCAGCCCTAGCGGGAGCTACGAGCAGTACTTC.

V gene TRBV21-1 combines with J gene TRBJ2-2; the D call of TRBD1 is as the table states it, not checked on the DNA. TRBV21-1 represents a pseudogene. CDR3 length equals 16 residues. CDR3 protein: CASSKALRGQNGELFF. CDR3 bases: TGTGCCAGCAGCAAAGCGCTAAGGGGGCAGAACGGGGAGCTGTTTTTT.

The V gene is TRBV2, the J gene TRBJ2-3, with TRBD1 identical over 11 bases. CDR1 SNHLY and CDR2 FYNNEI come from the germline V gene. This CDR3 region has 13 residues. Trimming removed 8 bases from V and 4 bases from J; junction bases left unmatched: 2. In DNA form, the CDR3 reads TGTGCCAGCGGGACAGGGGGTGCAGATACGCAGTATTTT. Translated: CASGTGGADTQYF.

The genes are TRBV7-2 and TRBJ2-7; 7 nucleotides line up with TRBD2. This CDR3 is built from 15 residues. V was pared by 1 base and J by 5 bases, with 8 bases of the junction left unmatched. The germline V gene encodes CDR1 SGHTA and CDR2 FQGNSA. In nucleotides, the CDR3 is TGTGCCAGCAGCTTAGGACTAGCTGGGGTCAACGAGCAGTACTTC. The encoded protein is CASSLGLAGVNEQYF. Based on the CDR3 plus reference TRBV7-2 and TRBJ2-7, the full variable domain is GAGVSQSPSNKVTEKGKDVELRCDPISGHTALYWYRQSLGQGLEFLIYFQGNSAPDKSGLPSDRFSAERTGGSVSTLTIQRTQQEDSAVYLCASSLGLAGVNEQYFGPGTRLTVT.

The J gene is TRBJ2-5, the V gene TRBV5-6; 8 bases match TRBD2. This CDR3 comprises 14 residues. Germline CDR1 is SGHDT and CDR2 is YYEEEE. Unmatched junction bases numbered 6, after V lost 4 bases and J lost 4 bases. The CDR3 protein is CASSVAGLAETQYF. The CDR3 DNA reads TGTGCCAGCAGCGTCGCAGGACTAGCAGAGACCCAGTACTTC.

The chain links TRBV4-1 to TRBJ2-7, with D tentatively TRBD1 (6 bases). Trimming left V 1 base short and J 5 bases short, with 15 bases between. Germline assignment: CDR1 MGHRA and CDR2 YSYEKL. The CDR3 is 15 residues long. CDR3: CASSQATGLSHEQYF. DNA for the CDR3: TGCGCCAGCAGCCAAGCCACAGGGTTGAGCCACGAGCAGTACTTC.

The V call is TRBV11-2, the J call TRBJ2-7; a possible D gene is TRBD2 (6 bases). The CDR3 covers 16 residues. V lost 3 bases and J lost 4, with 19 bases in between. Germline V gene sequence: CDR1 SGHAT, CDR2 FQNNGV. CDR3 bases: TGTGCCAGCAGCTTTAGTCCCCCCGGGGGTGGGTACGAGCAGTACTTC. Protein: CASSFSPPGGGYEQYF.

This clone was picked up a small number of times. The V gene is TRBV25-1, the J gene TRBJ1-1; the match to TRBD1 covers 8 bases. The V and J ends lost 4 bases and 3 bases, in that order; junction bases with no gene match: 4. There are 14 residues in the CDR3. Germline V CDR1 and CDR2: MGHDK, SYGVNS. The CDR3 loop is CASSVTGGDTEAFF. CDR3 sequence (DNA): TGTGCCAGCAGTGTCACAGGGGGGGACACTGAAGCTTTCTTT.

The chain has TRBV4-2 and TRBJ2-3; D remains unclear. Trimming shortened V by 0 bases and J by 5 bases, and 9 bases separated the two germline ends. The CDR3 extends over 14 amino acids. Per the germline V gene, CDR1 is LGHNA and CDR2 is YNFKEQ. The CDR3 DNA reads as TGTGCCAGCAGCCAAGATCTATCACGAGATACGCAGTATTTT. Amino acid sequence: CASSQDLSRDTQYF.

This clone was found once. CDR3 amino acids: CASRSRVEQYF. DNA of the CDR3: TGTGCCAGCCGCTCCCGGGTCGAGCAGTACTTC. V is TRBV28 and J is TRBJ2-7; D gene ambiguous. CDR3 length: 11 amino acids. The germline CDR1 and CDR2 sequences are MDHEN and SYDVKM. V was cut by 8 bases and J by 6 bases, with 11 bases left in between.

This rearrangement joins TRBV19 to TRBJ2-7; no definite D call. Trimming stripped 5 bases from V and 1 base from J, with 12 bases between. The CDR3 loop spans 14 amino acids. The germline V gene has CDR1 LNHDA and CDR2 SQIVND (reference sequence). The CDR3 DNA sequence: TGTGCCAGTAGTCTAGGATACAGATCCTACGAGCAGTACTTC. The encoded protein is CASSLGYRSYEQYF.

The chain employs TRBV28 and TRBJ2-7, with D unclear. V dropped 0 bases and J dropped 3 bases, with 12 bases sitting between them. CDR3 length: 15 residues. Looked up from germline, CDR1 is MDHEN and CDR2 is SYDVKM. CDR3 sequence: CASSLWQVENYEQYF. CDR3 DNA: TGTGCCAGCAGTTTATGGCAGGTCGAGAACTACGAGCAGTACTTC.

The rearrangement uses TRBV30 and TRBJ1-1; D gene unclear. Per germline, CDR1 GTSNPN and CDR2 SVGIG (reference sequence). This CDR3 is 13 amino acids long. Trimming removed 0 bases at V and 8 bases at J, with 13 bases between. CDR3 sequence reads: CAWSVQQRSEAFF. CDR3 in DNA: TGTGCCTGGAGTGTACAACAGAGATCCGAAGCTTTCTTT.

The V call is TRBV19, the J call TRBJ2-1; possibly TRBD2 for D (6 bases). Per germline, CDR1 LNHDA and CDR2 SQIVND (reference sequence). There are 13 residues in the CDR3. The germline V and J ends were trimmed by 5 bases and 15 bases, with 20 bases remaining between them. The CDR3 region has the DNA TGTGCCAGTAGTCAAATATCCGGGACTTCGGGGTTCTTC. Its protein product is CASSQISGTSGFF.

CDR3 amino acids: CASSLEQTMNTEAFF. Here the CDR3 DNA reads TGTGCCAGCAGCTTAGAACAGACCATGAACACTGAAGCTTTCTTT. V is TRBV11-3 and J is TRBJ1-1; no definite D call. Trimming cost V 0 bases and J 0 bases, with 8 bases left between them. Germline values: CDR1 SGHNT, CDR2 YENEEA. CDR3 length: 15 residues.

This chain joins TRBV29-1 and TRBJ1-1; D is ambiguous. Germline V gene data show CDR1 as SQVTM and CDR2 as ANQGSEA. Between the trimmed V and J ends, which lost 5 bases and 5 bases, there was a span of 12 bases. The CDR3 runs to 12 residues. CDR3 in amino acids: CSVYGERTEAFF. The CDR3 DNA is TGCAGCGTTTATGGAGAGAGAACTGAAGCTTTCTTT. Filled out from reference TRBV29-1 and TRBJ1-1, the complete variable domain reads SAVISQKPSRDICQRGTSLTIQCQVDSQVTMMFWYRQQPGQSLTLIATANQGSEATYESGFVIDKFPISRPNLTFSTLTVSNMSPEDSSIYLCSVYGERTEAFFGQGTRLTVV.

The chain carries TRBV7-8 and TRBJ2-3; D unclear. The germline gives CDR1 SGHVS, CDR2 FQNEAQ. The CDR3 length is 14 residues. The V end was cut by 5 bases, the J end by 3 bases, with 12 bases between. The CDR3 DNA reads TGTGCCAGCAGCCCGAACGAGGTAACAGATACGCAGTATTTT. Its translation is CASSPNEVTDTQYF.

The chain uses TRBV4-1 and TRBJ1-4; 10 bases are shared with TRBD1. Germline assignment: CDR1 MGHRA and CDR2 YSYEKL. The V segment lost 2 bases and the J segment 8 bases; nucleotides outside the gene matches: 5. The CDR3 has 15 residues. This CDR3 is CASSQPGTGEEKLFF. CDR3 in DNA: TGCGCCAGCAGCCAACCCGGGACAGGGGAAGAAAAACTGTTTTTT.